The 19 T cell receptor beta chains given below trace back to one sample, sequenced in a study of shared T cell receptors in the human thymus. Sequencing used immunoSEQ multiplex PCR; TCRdb keeps in-frame clones, though not all of them. This table holds some 700,000 clones, roughly 85% found once. The same data also went into a second study, on human thymus T cells.

What was sequenced was thymocytes. The receptors come from a girl under two years old with a congenital heart defect.

The chain links TRBV4-3 to TRBJ2-7; a possible D gene is TRBD2 (5 bases). This CDR3 contains 17 residues. V was trimmed by 4 bases and J by 3 bases, leaving 22 bases between them. From germline, CDR1 is LGHNA and CDR2 YSLEER. The CDR3 DNA is TGCGCCAGCAGCCCCAAGATGGACTGGGCCCCAGACTACGAGCAGTACTTC. As protein: CASSPKMDWAPDYEQYF.

In this sample, this clone turned up once. This chain links TRBV7-3 with TRBJ1-1, with TRBD1 matching over 7 bases. V was clipped by 5 bases and J by 1 base; unmatched bases: 13. The CDR3 is made up of 17 amino acids. CDR1 SGHTA and CDR2 FQGTGA come from the germline V gene. The DNA for the CDR3 is TGTGCCAGCAGCCAGGACAGGAGACTTGACGGGAACACTGAAGCTTTCTTT. Translation: CASSQDRRLDGNTEAFF.

With respect to this clone: Other DNA sequences from this sample encode an identical CDR3 as well. The chain has TRBV6-1 and TRBJ1-6; D possibly corresponds to TRBD1 (5 bases). V lost 3 bases and J lost 5, with 5 bases in between. The CDR3 covers 13 residues. Germline V CDR1 and CDR2: MNHNS, SASEGT. CDR3 sequence: CASSDRDNSPLHF. In DNA, the CDR3 is TGTGCCAGCAGTGACAGGGATAATTCACCCCTCCACTTT.

A few counts support this clone. This chain joins TRBV10-2 and TRBJ2-3; 12 bases are shared with TRBD2. The V segment lost 0 bases and the J segment 6 bases; nucleotides outside the gene matches: 4. This CDR3 has 16 residues. CDR1 and CDR2 (germline): WSHSY, SAAADI. This CDR3 is CASSESLAGGLDTQYF. CDR3 DNA sequence: TGCGCCAGCAGTGAGTCTCTAGCGGGGGGGTTGGATACGCAGTATTTT.

The chain joins TRBV4-3 to TRBJ2-1; D ambiguous. The CDR3 covers 12 residues. Germline values: CDR1 LGHNA, CDR2 YSLEER. V lost 3 bases and J lost 9, with 9 bases in between. CDR3 sequence: CASSHPGAEQFF. The CDR3 DNA follows: TGCGCCAGCAGCCACCCCGGAGCTGAGCAGTTCTTC.

This chain connects TRBV6-1 to TRBJ1-2; D remains unclear. The CDR3 loop spans 12 amino acids. Germline lookup yields CDR1 MNHNS and CDR2 SASEGT. Trimming stripped 3 bases from V and 4 bases from J, with 6 bases between. CDR3 loop: CASSESFYGYTF. The CDR3 region has the DNA TGTGCCAGCAGTGAGTCCTTCTATGGCTACACCTTC.

The V and J genes are TRBV27 and TRBJ2-1; 9 nucleotides agree with TRBD2. The CDR3 contains 18 residues. With 2 bases clipped from V and 0 bases from J, the junction kept 8 bases outside the gene matches. Germline V CDR1 and CDR2: MNHEY, SMNVEV (reference sequence). The CDR3, as DNA: TGTGCCAGCAGTTTACCTAGCGGGGACCCAAGCTCCTACAATGAGCAGTTCTTC. Encoded protein: CASSLPSGDPSSYNEQFF.

On this clone itself: At one of its ends the junction is not consistent with the germline gene, which may arise from a read error. The V call is TRBV6-1, the J call TRBJ1-2; D is uncertain. The CDR3 extends over 15 amino acids. Germline assignment: CDR1 MNHNS and CDR2 SASEGT. CDR3 sequence (DNA): TGTGCCAGCAGTCATCAGGACGGGAGATACTATGGCTACATCTTC. Amino acids: CASSHQDGRYYGYIF.

This clone was counted between two and nine times. The CDR3 DNA reads TGCGCCAGCAGCCCGTACCTAACGGTTGGACAGGGGACCTACGAGCAGTACTTC. Protein: CASSPYLTVGQGTYEQYF. V gene TRBV4-1 combines with J gene TRBJ2-7; 9 bases fit TRBD1. Per the germline V gene, CDR1 is MGHRA and CDR2 is YSYEKL. Trimming removed 4 bases from V and 2 bases from J; junction bases left unmatched: 15. CDR3 length: 18 amino acids.

The chain has TRBV7-2 and TRBJ2-5; possibly TRBD1 for D (6 bases). The V end was cut by 1 base, the J end by 4 bases, with 10 bases between. The CDR3 is made up of 14 amino acids. In germline, CDR1 is SGHTA, CDR2 FQGNSA. The CDR3 nucleotides read TGTGCCAGCAGCTTAGGGACAGACACAGAGACCCAGTACTTC. Its protein is CASSLGTDTETQYF.

This chain joins TRBV28 and TRBJ1-1, with D hard to call. The V gene's germline CDR1 is MDHEN and CDR2 SYDVKM. The ends were cut back, 3 bases at V and 6 bases at J, with 14 bases in the middle. This CDR3 has 14 residues. As DNA, the CDR3 is TGTGCCAGCAGTTTGACCTGCGGTAGCGCTGAAGCTTTCTTT. Its protein is CASSLTCGSAEAFF.

Worth noting for this clone: The sample contains more than one DNA sequence encoding this CDR3. The chain combines TRBV7-2 with TRBJ2-3; possibly TRBD1 for D (7 bases). Germline CDR1 SGHTA, CDR2 FQGNSA. Trimming took off 5 bases at V and 1 base at J, with 22 bases between the two ends. This CDR3 spans 18 amino acids. For the CDR3, the DNA is TGTGCCAGCAGCCCGAGAGACAGGGAGGAGGCCCGCACAGATACGCAGTATTTT. Translation: CASSPRDREEARTDTQYF.

The V and J genes are TRBV9 and TRBJ2-5; possible D gene TRBD2, 6 bases. V lost 4 bases and J lost 0, with 10 bases in between. The CDR3 totals 14 residues. Germline loops: CDR1 SGDLS, CDR2 YYNGEE. The CDR3 reads CASSPGGDQETQYF. Written as DNA, the CDR3 is TGTGCCAGCAGCCCGGGCGGGGACCAAGAGACCCAGTACTTC.

V and J are TRBV4-1 and TRBJ1-4; D is perhaps TRBD1 (6 bases). The CDR3 extends over 15 amino acids. Germline V gene lookup returns CDR1 MGHRA and CDR2 YSYEKL. Trimming took off 0 bases at V and 8 bases at J, with 13 bases between the two ends. CDR3 in DNA: TGCGCCAGCAGCCAAGATTTACAGGGATACGAAAAACTGTTTTTT. Amino acid sequence: CASSQDLQGYEKLFF.

The CDR3 nucleotides are TGTGCTAGTGGTTACAGGTTCGGCAATGAGCAGTTCTTC. Protein product: CASGYRFGNEQFF. V usage is TRBV12-5 and J usage is TRBJ2-1, with D tentatively TRBD1 (5 bases). Between the trimmed V and J ends, which lost 4 bases and 6 bases, there was a span of 10 bases. Per the germline V gene, CDR1 is LGHNT and CDR2 is FRNRAP. This CDR3 contains 13 residues.

V usage is TRBV5-6 and J usage is TRBJ2-4, with 7 nucleotides matching TRBD1. Germline lookup yields CDR1 SGHDT and CDR2 YYEEEE. J was trimmed by 3 bases and V by 0 bases; bases with no gene match: 3. This CDR3 spans 15 amino acids. Here the CDR3 DNA reads TGTGCCAGCAGCTTGGTTAGGGACAGCAAAAACATTCAGTACTTC. Its translation is CASSLVRDSKNIQYF.

In DNA form, the CDR3 reads TGTGCCAGCAGCTTAGTCGCAGGGAGCACAGATACGCAGTATTTT. It is translated as CASSLVAGSTDTQYF. The V gene is TRBV5-5, the J gene TRBJ2-3; TRBD1 might be the D (5 bases). The CDR3 is 15 residues long. Per germline, CDR1 SGHKS and CDR2 YYEKEE (reference sequence). The V end lost 2 bases, the J end lost 0 bases, and 10 bases lay between the germline ends.

The chain uses TRBV9 and TRBJ1-2; 8 bases map to TRBD1. Germline CDR1 reads SGDLS; CDR2 reads YYNGEE. Trimming took 5 bases from V and 8 from J; bases not matched to a gene: 14. This CDR3 comprises 15 residues. In nucleotides, the CDR3 is TGTGCCAGCAGACTAACAGCCCAGGGGGCTTGGGGCTACACCTTC. Encoded protein: CASRLTAQGAWGYTF.

This rearrangement joins TRBV14 to TRBJ1-4; tentative D call: TRBD1 (5 bases). Germline loops: CDR1 SGHDN, CDR2 FVKESK. V lost 4 bases to trimming and J lost 8 bases, with 8 bases between them. This CDR3 contains 12 residues. The chain's CDR3 is CASSRYREKLFF. For the CDR3, the DNA is TGTGCCAGCAGCCGATACAGGGAAAAACTGTTTTTT.